A selection of T cell receptor beta chains follows, all from one sample in a study of T cell repertoires in cytomegalovirus infection. TCRdb re-called the reads through MiXCR, storing one row per CDR3 protein. The data show 450,000 to 600,000 distinct CDR3 sequences, roughly 46% seen once. For these TCRs, the target antigens are not known. The sequencing used cultured PBMCs, collected from culture after CMV antigen stimulation. The receptors were sampled from a human donor in good health (CMV status not recorded). Some clones in this sample may be carry-over from other donors' samples. Each CDR3 is given with its conserved first and last residue. The D gene is left open where the match is weak. Some rows mark clone size as missing; the rest say once, few, many or name a class of expanded clone.

d_call j_call clone_size v_call cdr3_nt cdr3_aa
. TRBJ2-5 . TRBV5-1 TGCGCCAGCAGCTTGCAGGAGGGGGAGACCCAGTACTTC CASSLQEGETQYF
TRBD2 TRBJ2-2 . TRBV29-1 TGCAGCGTTCGGGGGGACCATGCGAGGGGTGCGGGGGAGCTGTTTTTT CSVRGDHARGAGELFF
TRBD1 TRBJ1-1 . TRBV6-1 TGTGCCAGCAGTGAAGACGGCCAGGGGGCATCTTCCTGGAACACTGAAGCTTTCTTT CASSEDGQGASSWNTEAFF
. TRBJ1-2 . TRBV7-2 TGTGCCAGCAGCCAGCCCACTTCCTATGGCTACACCTTC CASSQPTSYGYTF
TRBD1 TRBJ1-6 . TRBV7-2 TGTGCCAGCAGCACTCCGGGACAGACTACGGTGGGCTCACCCCTCCACTTT CASSTPGQTTVGSPLHF
. TRBJ2-7 few TRBV6-2/TRBV6-3 TGTGCCAGCAGTTACCGTCAGCGGGTACGCTACGAGCAGTACTTC CASSYRQRVRYEQYF
TRBD2 TRBJ2-1 few TRBV7-2 TGTGCCAGCAGCCCCCAAGCGGGAGGCTACAATGAGCAGTTCTTC CASSPQAGGYNEQFF
. TRBJ2-1 . TRBV28 TGTGCCAGCACCATACAGAGCAATGAGCAGTTCTTC CASTIQSNEQFF
. TRBJ2-5 few TRBV7-6 TGTGCCAGCAGCCTCGCACTCCGGGAGACCCAGTACTTC CASSLALRETQYF
. TRBJ1-1 few TRBV7-9 TGTGCCAGTCTTCCGGGGGGCCTGAACACTGAAGCTTTCTTT CASLPGGLNTEAFF
TRBD1 TRBJ2-7 . TRBV10-3 TGTGCCATCAGTGAGAACAGGGGCCCGTACGAGCAGTACTTC CAISENRGPYEQYF
TRBD1 TRBJ2-7 . TRBV6-6 TGTGCCAGCAGTTACTTCAGGGGGCCGGGGGCCGAGCAGTACTTC CASSYFRGPGAEQYF
. TRBJ1-2 . TRBV7-9 TGTGCCAGCACCCCTTGGGCAGGGGCTTCAGAGAGCTATGGCTACACCTTC CASTPWAGASESYGYTF
. TRBJ2-7 few TRBV6-5 TGTGCCAGCAGTTACGGTCCGGGCTACGAGCAGTACTTC CASSYGPGYEQYF
. TRBJ2-7 . TRBV4-1 TGCGCCAGCAGCCCTGGCAGGGGTGCCTACGAGCAGTACTTC CASSPGRGAYEQYF
. TRBJ1-5 once TRBV7-2 TGTGCCAGCAGCTTAAAGGTTGATGTGTATAGCAATCAGCCCCAGCATTTT CASSLKVDVYSNQPQHF
TRBD2 TRBJ2-3 . TRBV12-3/TRBV12-4 TGTGCCAGCAGTTTAGCCTTTAGGACTAGCGAATACACAGATACGCAGTATTTT CASSLAFRTSEYTDTQYF
. TRBJ2-7 few TRBV12-3/TRBV12-4 TGTGCCAGCAGTTTAGCGGCTTCCGACAGATCCTACGAGCAGTACTTC CASSLAASDRSYEQYF
. TRBJ1-4 few TRBV12-3/TRBV12-4 TGTGCCAGCAGCACGGTGGTAGGGGGAAATGAAAAACTGTTTTTT CASSTVVGGNEKLFF
TRBD1 TRBJ1-4 . TRBV27 TGTGCCAGCAGTTCAGAGGGGGCCTGGGAAAAACTGTTTTTT CASSSEGAWEKLFF
. TRBJ1-5 . TRBV6-6 TGTGCCAGCAGTTATTGGGGGTGGGATGACAATCAGCCCCAGCATTTT CASSYWGWDDNQPQHF
TRBD2 TRBJ2-3 . TRBV20-1 TGCAGTGCTAGCCCAGCGGGGAGCACAGATACGCAGTATTTT CSASPAGSTDTQYF
. TRBJ2-7 many TRBV7-2 TGTGCCAGCAGCTTAGCGCTGGTAAACCCGGGGTACGAGCAGTACTTC CASSLALVNPGYEQYF
. TRBJ2-5 . TRBV28 TGTGCCAGCAGCGCTCCAGCCCGAGAGACCCAGTACTTC CASSAPARETQYF
TRBD2 TRBJ2-1 . TRBV5-1 TGCGCCAGCAGCTCCCTAGCGGGGGTCTGGAATGAGCAGTTCTTC CASSSLAGVWNEQFF
TRBD2 TRBJ2-1 . TRBV20-1 TGCACTCAGATCGGACTAGCGGGAGGCTACAATGAGCAGTTCTTC CTQIGLAGGYNEQFF
TRBD1 TRBJ2-1 . TRBV5-4 TGTGCCAGCAGCCCGAATCCAGGGGGTGATGAGCAGTTCTTC CASSPNPGGDEQFF
TRBD1 TRBJ2-5 . TRBV27 TGTGCCAGCAGTTTAGGACAGGGAGGAAAGACCCAGTACTTC CASSLGQGGKTQYF
. TRBJ2-3 few TRBV7-2 TGTGCCAGCAGCTTCCTTGGGGGGGCGACAGATACGCAGTATTTT CASSFLGGATDTQYF
. TRBJ2-7 . TRBV7-2 TGTGCCAGCAGCTTAGGAACCCAGGGTTACGAGCAGTACTTC CASSLGTQGYEQYF
. TRBJ2-1 few TRBV7-6 TGTGCCAGCAGCTCAAGACTCAGGATGAACTACAATGAGCAGTTCTTC CASSSRLRMNYNEQFF
. TRBJ2-3 . TRBV11-2 TGTGCCAGCAGGGTAGCCGTTGCCAGAGACACAGATACGCAGTATTTT CASRVAVARDTDTQYF
TRBD1 TRBJ1-1 . TRBV6-2/TRBV6-3 TGTGCCAGCAAGTATCCGGGACAGGGGGCAGTGGATGAAGCTTTCTTT CASKYPGQGAVDEAFF
TRBD2 TRBJ2-1 few TRBV5-4 TGTGCCAGCAGCCCCCTTCTGACAGCGGGAGGTGTATGGGGTGACAATGAGCAGTTCTTC CASSPLLTAGGVWGDNEQFF
. TRBJ2-1 . TRBV12-3/TRBV12-4 TGTGCCAGCAGTGTAGGACCCCACAGCTCCTACAATGAGCAGTTCTTC CASSVGPHSSYNEQFF
. TRBJ1-2 . TRBV29-1 TGCAGCGTTGAAGATCAGAGGGATCCCTATGGCTACACCTTC CSVEDQRDPYGYTF
TRBD2 TRBJ2-3 few TRBV7-2 TGTGCCAGCAGCTTACGGACTAGCGCATATACGCAGTATTTT CASSLRTSAYTQYF
. TRBJ2-1 few TRBV12-3/TRBV12-4 TGTGCCAGCAAGGCGGGCCGAAGCTCCTACAATGAGCAGTTCTTC CASKAGRSSYNEQFF
. TRBJ2-7 few TRBV19 TGTGCCAGTAGTCCTCGGACTTTCTACGAGCAGTACTTC CASSPRTFYEQYF
TRBD2 TRBJ2-3 . TRBV7-2 TGTGCCAGCAGCTCCTCAGCGGGAGGATCGAGCACAGATACGCAGTATTTT CASSSSAGGSSTDTQYF
. TRBJ1-2 . TRBV3-1 TGTGCCAGCAGATTCCAGGGGAGATATGGCTACACCTTC CASRFQGRYGYTF
. TRBJ2-7 . TRBV6-1 TGTGCCAGCAGTGAAGCCCGGAGGGAGACAGGGCGGTCTAGCGAGCAGTACTTC CASSEARRETGRSSEQYF
. TRBJ2-3 many TRBV7-2 TGTGCCAGCAGGGCCGGGACCACCCCTAATACGCAGTATTTT CASRAGTTPNTQYF
. TRBJ1-2 . TRBV7-9 TGTGCCAGCAGCCGCGAACAGGGAAATAACTATGGCTACACCTTC CASSREQGNNYGYTF
TRBD2 TRBJ2-2 . TRBV2 TGTGCCCGCGGCCGGGGGGGCAGCACCGGGGAGCTGTTTTTT CARGRGGSTGELFF
TRBD1 TRBJ2-7 few TRBV6-1 TGTGCCAGCAGTGCATTGGGACAGGGCGACGAGCAGTACTTC CASSALGQGDEQYF
. TRBJ1-1 many TRBV4-1 TGCGCCAGCAGCCAAAGAACAGAGATGAACACTGAAGCTTTCTTT CASSQRTEMNTEAFF
. TRBJ2-3 . TRBV4-1 TGCGCCAGCAGCCTTACGGGGGTCGTCCCAGATACGCAGTATTTT CASSLTGVVPDTQYF
TRBD1 TRBJ1-1 . TRBV6-1 TGTGCCAGCAGTCTCCGGGACAGGGGTCAGAACACTGAAGCTTTCTTT CASSLRDRGQNTEAFF
TRBD1 TRBJ1-1 . TRBV4-1 TGCGCCGCAAAGGGGACAGGGGGCCCCACTGAAGCTTTCTTT CAAKGTGGPTEAFF
. TRBJ1-2 . TRBV12-3/TRBV12-4 TGTGCCAGCAGTCCCCCCAGGTTCCGTGGCTACACCTTC CASSPPRFRGYTF
TRBD1 TRBJ1-4 few TRBV7-2 TGTGCCAGCAGCTTATTCCAGGGGGCAGGTGAAAAACTGTTTTTT CASSLFQGAGEKLFF
. TRBJ2-3 . TRBV27 TGTGCCAGCAGCCCAAGGGGCCCCCCGGGGGCTAGCACAGATACGCAGTATTTT CASSPRGPPGASTDTQYF
TRBD2 TRBJ2-1 . TRBV6-2/TRBV6-3 TGTGCCAGCAGTTACCCCCAGCGGGAGTATTTGTATGAGCAGTTCTTC CASSYPQREYLYEQFF
. TRBJ1-2 . TRBV12-3/TRBV12-4 TGTGCCAGCAGTTTAGGCGTGGGTGGCTACACCTTC CASSLGVGGYTF